These 10 T cell receptor beta chains share one sample of origin, sequenced in a study of T cell changes during pregnancy in multiple sclerosis (dated by TCRdb to the late 2010s). The library relied on the immunoSEQ multiplex PCR assay. This immuneACCESS table, as held by TCRdb, lists in-frame sequences with V and J called but not all clones. Of the missing ones, under half trace to an unresolved V gene in checked studies; the others have no known cause. Within this sample are 40,000 to 60,000 clones, with nearly 95% of them counted one time only. The top ten hold around 1% of the sample. This sample comprised peripheral blood, obtained after pregnancy. These receptors came from a female donor with multiple sclerosis, enrolled in a pregnancy study.

The chain carries TRBV30 and TRBJ1-2; D ambiguous. The V end lost 4 bases, the J end lost 4 bases, and 13 bases lay between the germline ends. Germline values: CDR1 GTSNPN, CDR2 SVGIG (reference sequence). The CDR3 is 13 residues long. The chain's CDR3 is CAWTDGELYGYTF. The CDR3 DNA follows: TGTGCCTGGACCGACGGGGAGCTCTATGGCTACACCTTC.

This chain uses TRBV2 with TRBJ2-1; D remains unclear. In germline, CDR1 is SNHLY, CDR2 FYNNEI. The germline V and J ends were trimmed by 6 bases and 6 bases, with 15 bases remaining between them. The CDR3 length is 14 residues. In DNA form, the CDR3 reads TGTGCCAGCAGGAGCATTGTCCCTACCAATGAGCAGTTCTTC. This gives the protein CASRSIVPTNEQFF.

The gene calls are TRBV5-1 and TRBJ1-6; TRBD1 agrees at 8 bases. The CDR3 loop spans 13 amino acids. The germline V gene encodes CDR1 SGHRS and CDR2 YFSETQ. J gave up 13 bases and V 0 bases, and 3 bases lay outside the gene matches. CDR3 amino acids: CASSLGDRSPLHF. In nucleotides, the CDR3 is TGCGCCAGCAGCTTGGGGGACAGGTCGCCCCTCCACTTT.

CDR3 nucleotide sequence: TGTGCCACCTCCACGTCGGACAGGGGACTAGATAGCAATCAGCCCCAGCATTTT. As protein: CATSTSDRGLDSNQPQHF. This chain uses TRBV5-3 with TRBJ1-5, with 9 bases matching TRBD1. TRBV5-3 is marked as an open reading frame, function uncertain. With 9 bases clipped from V and 0 bases from J, the junction kept 16 bases outside the gene matches. This CDR3 region has 18 residues.

This chain uses TRBV7-6 with TRBJ1-3, with 7 bases fitting TRBD1. This CDR3 region has 17 residues. The V segment lost 5 bases and the J segment 0 bases; nucleotides outside the gene matches: 10. Germline V gene data show CDR1 as SGHVS and CDR2 as FNYEAQ. The CDR3 protein is CASSHRQGRSSGNTIYF. The CDR3, as DNA: TGTGCCAGCAGCCACCGACAGGGACGTAGCTCTGGAAACACCATATATTTT. Complete variable domain (other parts from reference TRBV7-6 and TRBJ1-3): GAGVSQSPRYKVTKRGQDVALRCDPISGHVSLYWYRQALGQGPEFLTYFNYEAQQDKSGLPNDRFSAERPEGSISTLTIQRTEQRDSAMYRCASSHRQGRSSGNTIYFGEGSWLTVV.

The chain employs TRBV14 and TRBJ2-1, with a weak D call TRBD1 (6 bases). This CDR3 is 16 amino acids long. V was clipped by 3 bases and J by 0 bases, with 12 bases between them. Germline CDR1 is SGHDN and CDR2 is FVKESK. CDR3 nucleotide sequence: TGTGCCAGCAGCCATCCTGGACAGCTCTCCTACAATGAGCAGTTCTTC. It specifies CASSHPGQLSYNEQFF.

The V gene is TRBV18, the J gene TRBJ1-6; D remains unclear. Trimming took off 8 bases at V and 0 bases at J, with 8 bases between the two ends. Germline assignment: CDR1 KGHSH and CDR2 LQKENI. The CDR3 loop spans 14 amino acids. The CDR3 DNA sequence: TGTGCCAGCGCACGGAGCTCCTATAATTCACCCCTCCACTTT. Its translation is CASARSSYNSPLHF. Drawing the rest from reference TRBV18 and TRBJ1-6, the complete variable domain is NAGVMQNPRHLVRRRGQEARLRCSPMKGHSHVYWYRQLPEEGLKFMVYLQKENIIDESGMPKERFSAEFPKEGPSILRIQQVVRGDSAAYFCASARSSYNSPLHFGNGTRLTVT.

V is TRBV2 and J is TRBJ2-3; 8 bases align to TRBD1. V trimming: 2 bases; J trimming: 4 bases; junction bases outside the gene matches: 5. Germline loops: CDR1 SNHLY, CDR2 FYNNEI. The CDR3 is 15 residues long. The CDR3, as DNA: TGTGCCAGCAGTGAATCGGCAGGGGGCGCAGATACGCAGTATTTT. As protein: CASSESAGGADTQYF.

The J gene is TRBJ1-5, the V gene TRBV5-5; 8 bases match TRBD1. The CDR3 totals 16 residues. Germline V gene data show CDR1 as SGHKS and CDR2 as YYEKEE (reference sequence). The V gene end was trimmed by 0 bases and the J gene end by 2 bases; junction bases not matched to a gene: 4. The CDR3 here is CASSLGGRGRNQPQHF. Here the CDR3 DNA reads TGTGCCAGCAGCTTGGGGGGCAGGGGGCGCAATCAGCCCCAGCATTTT.

The chain has TRBV5-6 and TRBJ1-5; TRBD1 agrees at 9 bases. The V gene end was trimmed by 4 bases and the J gene end by 2 bases; junction bases not matched to a gene: 4. The CDR3 contains 15 residues. Germline values: CDR1 SGHDT, CDR2 YYEEEE. The CDR3, as DNA: TGTGCCAGCAGCCCGAGGACAGGGGGCAATCAGCCCCAGCATTTT. Protein sequence: CASSPRTGGNQPQHF.